A selection of T cell receptor beta chains follows, all from one sample in a study of CD8 T cells in Susac syndrome. TCRdb called the immunoSEQ multiplex PCR reads again in MiXCR, with one record for every CDR3 protein. The table has roughly 70,000 distinct CDR3 sequences, over 90% seen once. Sequencing was performed on CD4+ T cells from PBMCs. The origin of the receptors is a human donor with multiple sclerosis. Each CDR3 is given with its conserved first and last residue. Each record gives: V gene, J gene, clone size, D gene, CDR3 protein, CDR3 DNA. A D gene is named only where the DNA matches it firmly. Some rows mark clone size as missing; the rest say once, few, many or name a class of expanded clone.

TRBV4-3,TRBJ2-7,once,TRBD1,CASSQDHGTGVSYEQYF,TGCGCCAGCAGCCAAGACCACGGGACAGGGGTCTCCTACGAGCAGTACTTC
TRBV7-2,TRBJ2-2,.,.,CASSLDQRGASSGELFF,TGTGCCAGCAGCTTAGATCAGAGAGGTGCTTCGTCCGGGGAGCTGTTTTTT
TRBV3-1,TRBJ2-5,.,.,CASSQEAGQPQETQYF,TGTGCCAGCAGCCAAGAAGCGGGACAGCCACAAGAGACCCAGTACTTC
TRBV19,TRBJ2-7,.,TRBD1,CASSTSTLQGAYEQYF,TGTGCCAGTAGTACCTCAACGTTACAGGGGGCCTACGAGCAGTACTTC
TRBV12-3/TRBV12-4,TRBJ2-4,.,.,CASSLDQTSISYF,TGTGCCAGCAGTTTAGACCAGACTAGTATTTCGTACTTC
TRBV28,TRBJ2-1,.,TRBD2,CASSMGLAGTGNEQFF,TGTGCCAGCAGTATGGGACTAGCGGGGACGGGCAATGAGCAGTTCTTC
TRBV28,TRBJ1-1,.,.,CASSSEGLKNTEAFF,TGTGCCAGCAGTTCAGAGGGGCTTAAGAACACTGAAGCTTTCTTT
TRBV12-3/TRBV12-4,TRBJ2-7,.,.,CASSRIRGSREQYF,TGTGCCAGCAGTCGAATCCGTGGGTCTCGCGAGCAGTACTTC
TRBV29-1,TRBJ1-1,.,TRBD1,CSVYRGLGTEAFF,TGCAGCGTTTACAGGGGGCTCGGCACTGAAGCTTTCTTT
TRBV14,TRBJ1-2,.,.,CASSQDRVNGYTF,TGTGCCAGCAGCCAAGATCGGGTTAACGGCTACACCTTC
TRBV12-3/TRBV12-4,TRBJ2-3,.,.,CASSFSSPDTQYF,TGTGCCAGCAGTTTTTCTAGCCCCGATACGCAGTATTTT
TRBV6-2/TRBV6-3,TRBJ2-7,.,.,CASSYSGWAEQYF,TGTGCCAGCAGTTACTCGGGGTGGGCCGAGCAGTACTTC
TRBV7-9,TRBJ2-2,.,TRBD1,CASREQGASTGELFF,TGTGCCAGCAGAGAACAGGGGGCTAGCACCGGGGAGCTGTTTTTT
TRBV5-1,TRBJ1-4,.,.,CASSLAGGIEKLFF,TGCGCCAGCAGCTTGGCCGGGGGGATTGAAAAACTGTTTTTT
TRBV12-3/TRBV12-4,TRBJ1-6,.,TRBD1,CASRVSGTGTSPLHF,TGTGCCAGCAGAGTATCCGGGACAGGGACTTCACCCCTCCACTTT
TRBV20-1,TRBJ2-7,.,TRBD2,CSARTPAGRSYEQYF,TGCAGTGCTAGAACGCCAGCGGGGCGATCCTACGAGCAGTACTTC
TRBV18,TRBJ2-1,.,TRBD2,CASSDGLAGSYNEQFF,TGTGCCAGCTCCGATGGACTAGCGGGCTCCTACAATGAGCAGTTCTTC
TRBV7-2,TRBJ2-6,.,.,CASSLLISGANVLTF,TGTGCCAGCAGCTTACTGATCTCTGGGGCCAACGTCCTGACTTTC
TRBV28,TRBJ2-7,.,.,CASSFKAYEQYF,TGTGCCAGCAGTTTTAAGGCCTACGAGCAGTACTTC
TRBV12-3/TRBV12-4,TRBJ1-1,.,.,CASSHPIQGMGAFF,TGTGCCAGCAGCCACCCCATACAGGGAATGGGAGCTTTCTTT
TRBV11-3,TRBJ2-1,.,.,CASSPILETKTNEQFF,TGTGCCAGCAGCCCCATTCTAGAGACTAAAACCAATGAGCAGTTCTTC
TRBV25-1,TRBJ2-7,.,.,CASSEWGSRDEQYF,TGTGCCAGCAGTGAATGGGGCTCTAGGGACGAGCAGTACTTC
TRBV29-1,TRBJ2-7,.,.,CSVPGEAPYEQYF,TGCAGCGTTCCAGGGGAGGCACCCTACGAGCAGTACTTC